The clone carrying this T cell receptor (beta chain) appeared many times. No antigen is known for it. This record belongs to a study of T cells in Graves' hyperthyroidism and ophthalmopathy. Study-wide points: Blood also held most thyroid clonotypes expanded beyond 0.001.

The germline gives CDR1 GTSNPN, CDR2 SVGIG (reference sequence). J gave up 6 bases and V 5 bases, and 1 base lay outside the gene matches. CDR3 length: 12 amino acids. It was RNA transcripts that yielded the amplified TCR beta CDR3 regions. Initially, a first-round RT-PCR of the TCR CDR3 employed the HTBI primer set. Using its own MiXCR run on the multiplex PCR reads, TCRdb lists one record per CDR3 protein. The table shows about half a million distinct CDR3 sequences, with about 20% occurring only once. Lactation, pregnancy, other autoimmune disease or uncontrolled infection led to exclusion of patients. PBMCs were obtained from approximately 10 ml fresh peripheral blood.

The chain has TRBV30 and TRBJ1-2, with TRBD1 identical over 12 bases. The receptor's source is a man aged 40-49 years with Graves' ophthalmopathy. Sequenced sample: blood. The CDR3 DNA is TGTGCCTGGGGGACAGGGGGCAATGGCTACACCTTC. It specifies CAWGTGGNGYTF.